The T cell receptor (beta chain) described here comes from a study of Graves' ophthalmopathy and Graves' hyperthyroidism. Certain patients were not enrolled. These were patients with other autoimmune diseases, uncontrolled infections, pregnancy or lactation. RNA transcripts were the template, and TCR beta CDR3 regions were amplified from them. Investigators did first-round RT-PCR with HTBI primers, then second-round multiplex PCR. TCRdb re-derived calls from the multiplex PCR reads in MiXCR, one entry per CDR3 protein. The data show roughly 700,000 distinct CDR3 sequences, around 40% seen once. This TCR was sampled from an adult man with Graves' ophthalmopathy. Sequenced sample: peripheral blood.

The CDR3 reads CASSARESSYEQYF. The CDR3 bases are TGTGCCAGCAGTGCGCGGGAGTCTAGCTACGAGCAGTACTTC. The chain recombines TRBV2 with TRBJ2-7; 7 bases fit TRBD2. The V gene end was trimmed by 4 bases and the J gene end by 3 bases; junction bases not matched to a gene: 6. Germline CDR1 reads SNHLY; CDR2 reads FYNNEI. This CDR3 is 14 amino acids long.